Below, 25 T cell receptor beta chains from the same sample are listed, as sequenced in a study of breast tumors, draining lymph nodes, adjacent tissues. Axillary draining lymph nodes of breast cancer patients supplied the node samples. TCRdb reprocessed the multiplex PCR reads with MiXCR, giving one entry per CDR3 protein. The sample shows about 180,000 distinct CDR3 sequences, 25% to 40% of them seen only once. The sequenced sample was axillary lymph node tissue. These TCRs come from a female donor with breast cancer. Some clones in this sample may be carry-over from other donors' samples.

In its sample, this clonotype was seen many times. The rearrangement links TRBV10-3 to TRBJ2-1; 12 nucleotides agree with TRBD2. V gave up 4 bases and J gave up 2 bases; unmatched junction bases: 9. Per the germline V gene, CDR1 is ENHRY and CDR2 is SYGVKD. This CDR3 is built from 18 residues. The CDR3 sequence is CAISAASGGAITYNEQFF. In DNA form, the CDR3 reads TGTGCCATCAGTGCGGCTAGCGGGGGGGCCATCACCTACAATGAGCAGTTCTTC.

At least ten counts were recorded for this clonotype. The chain couples TRBV5-6 to TRBJ1-6; unclear D gene. Germline lookup yields CDR1 SGHDT and CDR2 YYEEEE. Deletions cut 6 bases from V and 10 bases from J, with 20 bases between. CDR3 size: 15 residues. The CDR3 loop reads CASTLRHSRNSPLHF. For the CDR3, the DNA is TGTGCCAGCACCCTCCGACATTCCCGGAACTCACCCCTCCACTTT.

In this sample, this clonotype turned up a few times. The chain couples TRBV28 to TRBJ1-2, with 12 nucleotides matching TRBD1. Trimming at V came to 5 bases and at J to 3 bases, leaving 7 bases not matched to a gene. The CDR3 contains 16 residues. Germline V gene data show CDR1 as MDHEN and CDR2 as SYDVKM. The CDR3 DNA reads TGTGCCAGCAGTGAACCGGGACAGGGGGCTGACTATGGCTACACCTTC. This translates into CASSEPGQGADYGYTF.

This clonotype was seen repeatedly, ten times or more. The chain uses TRBV7-9 and TRBJ2-7, with D tentatively TRBD2 (6 bases). This CDR3 comprises 15 residues. Germline CDR1 is SEHNR and CDR2 is FQNEAQ (reference sequence). V was clipped by 0 bases and J by 4 bases, with 13 bases between them. The CDR3 loop reads CASSLALAGNYEQYF. In DNA form, the CDR3 reads TGTGCCAGCAGCTTAGCGCTGGCGGGAAATTACGAGCAGTACTTC.

This clonotype occurred many times. The chain joins TRBV19 to TRBJ2-5; 8 bases line up with TRBD1. The ends lost 0 bases at V and 5 bases at J; junction bases unmatched: 11. The CDR3 loop spans 17 amino acids. The germline CDR1 and CDR2 sequences are LNHDA and SQIVND (reference sequence). CDR3 region: CASSIDPRTGIGETQYF. CDR3 DNA: TGTGCCAGTAGTATAGATCCTCGGACAGGGATAGGGGAGACCCAGTACTTC.

The genes are TRBV6-1 and TRBJ2-7; D gene uncertain. V was shortened by 5 bases and J by 5 bases, with 7 bases between the two germline ends. Germline V gives CDR1 MNHNS, CDR2 SASEGT. The CDR3 consists of 11 residues. The CDR3 protein is CASSQPDEQYF. As DNA, the CDR3 is TGTGCCAGCAGTCAACCCGACGAGCAGTACTTC.

The sample holds many counts of this clonotype. J is TRBJ1-2 and V is TRBV4-2; D unresolved. Trimming left V 1 base short and J 2 bases short, with 8 bases between. Germline lookup yields CDR1 LGHNA and CDR2 YNFKEQ. The CDR3 length is 14 residues. CDR3 nucleotide sequence: TGTGCCAGCAGCCAAGGCGGGTGGAACTATGGCTACACCTTC. This encodes CASSQGGWNYGYTF.

The rearrangement uses TRBV5-2 and TRBJ2-2; TRBD1 is the table's D call and was not checked against the DNA. TRBV5-2 is flagged as a pseudogene. The CDR3 loop spans 16 amino acids. CDR3 sequence: CASSLRGGGTAGELFF. The CDR3 DNA follows: TGTGCCAGCAGCTTGAGGGGCGGGGGCACGGCCGGGGAGCTGTTTTTT.

This clonotype was observed many times. V gene TRBV5-4 combines with J gene TRBJ2-1, with 10 bases lining up with TRBD2. After removal of 0 bases from V and 6 bases from J, the junction contained 3 bases not matched to a gene. Germline V gene sequence: CDR1 SGHNT, CDR2 YYREEE (reference sequence). The CDR3 has 15 residues. CDR3 sequence reads: CASSLVLAGTNEQFF. The CDR3 DNA sequence: TGTGCCAGCAGCTTGGTACTAGCGGGGACCAATGAGCAGTTCTTC.

This clonotype was counted a few times. A single base separates this from a much larger clone, so it may be a read error. Since no conserved phenylalanine or tryptophan closes the CDR3, a read error is the likely cause. J is TRBJ2-5 and V is TRBV7-9; possible D gene TRBD2, 5 bases. V lost 5 bases to trimming and J lost 2 bases, with 12 bases between them. This CDR3 is built from 14 residues. Germline CDR1 and CDR2: SEHNR and FQNEAQ (reference sequence). CDR3 residues: CASSRPGLQETQYL. The CDR3 nucleotides read TGTGCCAGCAGCCGTCCGGGGTTACAAGAGACCCAGTACCTC.

This clonotype was seen many times. The chain has TRBV4-1 and TRBJ2-3; D remains unclear. The germline gives CDR1 MGHRA, CDR2 YSYEKL. V shed 3 bases and J shed 7 bases, with 17 bases lying between them. This CDR3 contains 15 residues. The CDR3 protein is CASSHEPTEANTQYF. As DNA, the CDR3 is TGCGCCAGCAGCCATGAACCCACAGAGGCGAATACGCAGTATTTT.

Ten or more counts support this clonotype. The chain employs TRBV19 and TRBJ1-5, with 10 bases fitting TRBD1. Germline-derived CDR1 and CDR2 are LNHDA and SQIVND (reference sequence). V lost 7 bases to trimming and J lost 5 bases; unmatched junction nucleotides: 5. This CDR3 is 14 amino acids long. The CDR3 here is CASTSGQGYQPQHF. The CDR3 DNA sequence: TGTGCCAGTACCTCGGGACAGGGGTATCAGCCCCAGCATTTT.

This clonotype turned up a few times. The chain employs TRBV28 and TRBJ2-1; the D gene is possibly TRBD2 (6 bases). Trimming removed 4 bases at V and 3 bases at J, with 16 bases between. CDR3 size: 16 residues. Germline V gene sequence: CDR1 MDHEN, CDR2 SYDVKM. CDR3 protein: CASSSAGRGYYNEQFF. CDR3 nucleotides: TGTGCCAGCAGTTCCGCTGGGCGGGGCTACTACAATGAGCAGTTCTTC.

On this clonotype itself: This sequence may be a read error, since a much larger clone differs from it by one base. The chain uses TRBV11-2 and TRBJ2-4; 9 nucleotides match TRBD1. Germline V CDR1 and CDR2: SGHAT, FQNNGV. Trimming removed 1 base from V and 0 bases from J; junction bases left unmatched: 4. The CDR3 is made up of 17 amino acids. The CDR3 sequence is CASSLVGQGLAKNIQYF. The CDR3, as DNA: TGTGCCAGCAGCTTAGTAGGACAGGGGCTAGCCAAAAACATTCAGTACTTC.

The sample holds many counts of this clonotype. The CDR3 nucleotides read TGTGCCAGCAGTGAAGCCGACAGAAACACCGGGGAGCTGTTTTTT. Translated: CASSEADRNTGELFF. The chain employs TRBV2 and TRBJ2-2; D is possibly TRBD1 (5 bases). V gave up 0 bases and J gave up 2 bases, with 7 bases separating them. Per germline, CDR1 SNHLY and CDR2 FYNNEI. The CDR3 runs 15 residues. Drawing the rest from reference TRBV2 and TRBJ2-2, the complete variable domain is EPEVTQTPSHQVTQMGQEVILRCVPISNHLYFYWYRQILGQKVEFLVSFYNNEISEKSEIFDDQFSVERPDGSNFTLKIRSTKLEDSAMYFCASSEADRNTGELFFGEGSRLTVL.

On this clonotype itself: This could be a read error, since a much larger clone is one nucleotide away. The J gene is TRBJ2-7, the V gene TRBV6-5; no clear D gene. This CDR3 is 13 amino acids long. The germline CDR1 and CDR2 sequences are MNHEY and SVGAGI. The CDR3 DNA reads as TGTGCCAGCAGTGACGGAGACTCCTACGACCAGTACTTC. This encodes CASSDGDSYDQYF.

This clonotype occurred many times. The chain recombines TRBV5-8 with TRBJ2-1; TRBD2 matches 9 bases. Germline CDR1 reads SGHTS; CDR2 reads YDEGEE. V trimming: 4 bases; J trimming: 8 bases; junction bases outside the gene matches: 10. The CDR3 spans 15 residues. CDR3 sequence: CASSPGTSSGDEQFF. The CDR3 DNA reads TGTGCCAGCAGCCCTGGGACTAGCTCGGGCGATGAGCAGTTCTTC.

In this sample, this clonotype turned up a few times. The rearrangement joins TRBV2 to TRBJ1-1; D gene uncertain. This CDR3 has 12 residues. The germline V gene encodes CDR1 SNHLY and CDR2 FYNNEI. The V gene lost 6 bases and the J gene lost 1 base, with 6 bases spanning the gap. CDR3 DNA sequence: TGTGCCAGCAGGGAGGGGAACACTGAAGCTTTCTTT. Amino acids: CASREGNTEAFF.

The table lists this clonotype with a few counts. This may stem from a read error, because a much larger clone lies one nucleotide away. The chain links TRBV20-1 to TRBJ2-5; possibly TRBD2 for D (5 bases). The germline V gene encodes CDR1 DFQATT and CDR2 SNEGSKA (reference sequence). V was pared by 3 bases and J by 7 bases, with 18 bases between. This CDR3 is 14 amino acids long. The CDR3 DNA sequence: TGCAGTGCTAGGGTAGTAGGGAGCACAGCGACCCAGTACTTC. Its translation is CSARVVGSTATQYF.

V usage is TRBV5-5 and J usage is TRBJ1-6; TRBD1 might be the D (6 bases). The CDR3 sequence is 16 residues long. Deletions cut 0 bases from V and 8 bases from J, with 15 bases between. Germline values: CDR1 SGHKS, CDR2 YYEKEE (reference sequence). The CDR3 loop is CASSLAGDDGDSPLHF. CDR3 coding DNA: TGTGCCAGCAGCTTGGCAGGGGACGATGGGGATTCACCCCTCCACTTT.

Turning to this clonotype: Sequence at one end of the junction differs from germline and may be a read error. This chain joins TRBV28 and TRBJ2-3; 8 bases map to TRBD2. CDR3 length: 14 residues. The germline CDR1 and CDR2 sequences are MDHEN and SYDVKM. The CDR3 DNA is TGTGCCAGCAGTTTGCTCAGCGGGAGCCGGGGGTGGCATTTT. This encodes CASSLLSGSRGWHF.

This clonotype has only a few counts. In nucleotides, the CDR3 is TGTGCCAGCAGTTCCGGATTAAATCAGCCCCAGCATTTT. Translating gives CASSSGLNQPQHF. The chain recombines TRBV27 with TRBJ1-5; D is undetermined. The germline V and J ends were trimmed by 4 bases and 4 bases, with 8 bases remaining between them. The germline gives CDR1 MNHEY, CDR2 SMNVEV (reference sequence). This CDR3 region has 13 residues.

Ten or more counts support this clonotype. The chain employs TRBV2 and TRBJ1-6; 10 bases are a match to TRBD1. With 7 bases clipped from V and 10 bases from J, the junction kept 7 bases outside the gene matches. The CDR3 runs to 14 residues. Germline V CDR1 and CDR2: SNHLY, FYNNEI. The CDR3 coding sequence is TGTGCCAGCATTTGGACAGGGGGTAGATCACCCCTCCACTTT. It codes for CASIWTGGRSPLHF. Full variable domain (rest looked up from reference TRBV2 and TRBJ1-6): EPEVTQTPSHQVTQMGQEVILRCVPISNHLYFYWYRQILGQKVEFLVSFYNNEISEKSEIFDDQFSVERPDGSNFTLKIRSTKLEDSAMYFCASIWTGGRSPLHFGNGTRLTVT.

This clonotype was detected many times. This rearrangement joins TRBV6-1 to TRBJ1-5; D might be TRBD1 (5 bases). Trimming stripped 6 bases from V and 3 bases from J, with 15 bases between. The length of the CDR3 is 15 residues. Germline-derived CDR1 and CDR2 are MNHNS and SASEGT. CDR3 sequence reads: CASREGQSYNQPQHF. CDR3 sequence (DNA): TGTGCCAGCAGGGAGGGGCAGTCTTACAATCAGCCCCAGCATTTT.

This clonotype came up many times. V is TRBV7-9 and J is TRBJ2-5, with 11 bases fitting TRBD2. The V segment lost 2 bases and the J segment 5 bases; nucleotides outside the gene matches: 13. The CDR3 is 18 residues long. CDR1 is SEHNR, CDR2 FQNEAQ, per germline (reference sequence). The CDR3 here is CASSLTSGGPPSGETQYF. The CDR3 coding sequence is TGTGCCAGCAGCTTAACTAGCGGGGGCCCTCCGTCGGGGGAGACCCAGTACTTC.